The 26 T cell receptor beta chains below were found in one sample sequenced in a study of T cell responses to AZD1222 COVID-19 vaccine. Clones were sequenced by immunoSEQ multiplex PCR, and TCRdb holds only the in-frame ones, with some missing. The sample consists of approximately 180,000 clones, 88% of them appearing once. The sample consisted of peripheral blood, taken on day 0 of AZD1222 vaccination. The receptors were sampled from an adult in good health.

V and J are TRBV5-4 and TRBJ2-3, with 14 bases fitting TRBD2. This CDR3 has 18 residues. V gave up 0 bases and J gave up 1 base; unmatched junction bases: 4. The germline CDR1 and CDR2 sequences are SGHNT and YYREEE (reference sequence). CDR3 protein: CASSLGLAGGRGTDTQYF. Written as DNA, the CDR3 is TGTGCCAGCAGCTTGGGACTAGCGGGGGGGAGAGGCACAGATACGCAGTATTTT.

This clone has more than one count but fewer than ten. The chain carries TRBV9 and TRBJ1-1; D is perhaps TRBD1 (5 bases). Germline V CDR1 and CDR2: SGDLS, YYNGEE. V lost 3 bases and J 5 bases, leaving 11 bases between the germline ends. CDR3 length: 13 residues. CDR3 loop: CASSATGGTEAFF. CDR3 in DNA: TGTGCCAGCAGCGCTACGGGGGGTACTGAAGCTTTCTTT.

The genes are TRBV6-5 and TRBJ1-6; D gene ambiguous. The CDR3 consists of 13 residues. CDR1 is MNHEY and CDR2 is SVGAGI in the germline V gene. V lost 8 bases and J 4 bases, leaving 9 bases between the germline ends. CDR3 sequence reads: CASRGFYNSPLHF. The DNA for the CDR3 is TGTGCCAGCCGAGGATTTTATAATTCACCCCTCCACTTT.

The chain couples TRBV30 to TRBJ2-3; 11 bases agree with TRBD2. Trimming at V came to 3 bases and at J to 6 bases, leaving 5 bases not matched to a gene. CDR3 length: 14 residues. Germline CDR1 is GTSNPN and CDR2 is SVGIG (reference sequence). The CDR3 nucleotides are TGTGCCTGGAGCCGACTAGCGGGGAAGGATACGCAGTATTTT. This sequence encodes CAWSRLAGKDTQYF.

The chain joins TRBV3-1 (or the pseudogene TRBV3-2) to TRBJ2-5, with D perhaps assigned TRBD1 or TRBD2 (5 bases each). V was cut by 1 base and J by 0 bases, with 12 bases left in between. The CDR3 sequence is 16 residues long. Germline CDR1 LGHDT, CDR2 YNNKEL (reference sequence). CDR3 loop: CASSQVHGANQETQYF. The CDR3, as DNA: TGTGCCAGCAGCCAAGTTCACGGGGCTAACCAAGAGACCCAGTACTTC.

The rearrangement uses TRBV7-3 and TRBJ2-1, with D maybe TRBD2 (5 bases). CDR3 length equals 10 residues. Germline V gene sequence: CDR1 SGHTA, CDR2 FQGTGA. Deletions cut 9 bases from V and 10 bases from J, with 10 bases between. Here the CDR3 DNA reads TGTGCCAGAGAGGGTCGGGAGCAGTTCTTC. Translated: CAREGREQFF.

The chain employs TRBV13 and TRBJ1-1; tentative D call: TRBD1 (5 bases). V was clipped by 5 bases and J by 7 bases, with 11 bases between them. This CDR3 region has 12 residues. The germline V gene encodes CDR1 PRHDT and CDR2 FYEKMQ (reference sequence). CDR3 residues: CASSPRGSEAFF. CDR3 DNA: TGTGCCAGCAGCCCCCGGGGCAGTGAAGCTTTCTTT.

J is TRBJ1-1 and V is TRBV18, with 8 bases matching TRBD1. V dropped 7 bases and J dropped 2; count of bases not matched to a gene: 6. CDR3 size: 14 residues. Germline V gives CDR1 KGHSH, CDR2 LQKENI. Here the CDR3 DNA reads TGTGCCAGCTTTGACAGGGGCTTAAACACTGAAGCTTTCTTT. This gives the protein CASFDRGLNTEAFF. The full variable domain, rest sourced from reference TRBV18 and TRBJ1-1, is NAGVMQNPRHLVRRRGQEARLRCSPMKGHSHVYWYRQLPEEGLKFMVYLQKENIIDESGMPKERFSAEFPKEGPSILRIQQVVRGDSAAYFCASFDRGLNTEAFFGQGTRLTVV.

The rearrangement joins TRBV29-1 to TRBJ1-2, with 7 bases aligning to TRBD1. J gave up 6 bases and V 6 bases, and 4 bases lay outside the gene matches. Per germline, CDR1 SQVTM and CDR2 ANQGSEA. The CDR3 runs 11 residues. The CDR3 sequence: CSVRQGNGYTF. The CDR3 coding sequence is TGCAGCGTCCGACAGGGAAATGGCTACACCTTC.

The chain links TRBV15 to TRBJ1-5; 7 bases are shared with TRBD1. The CDR3 is made up of 16 amino acids. Per the germline V gene, CDR1 is LNHNV and CDR2 is YYDKDF (reference sequence). Trimming took 1 base from V and 1 from J; bases not matched to a gene: 4. CDR3 region: CATSRGPTGSNQPQHF. DNA for the CDR3: TGTGCCACCAGCAGAGGTCCGACAGGGAGCAATCAGCCCCAGCATTTT.

The chain links TRBV7-3 to TRBJ2-3; possibly TRBD1 for D (5 bases). CDR3 length: 15 amino acids. The germline CDR1 and CDR2 sequences are SGHTA and FQGTGA. V shed 5 bases and J shed 4 bases, with 16 bases lying between them. CDR3 sequence (DNA): TGTGCCAGCAGCCCACTCCCTAACAGGCCAGATACGCAGTATTTT. It translates to CASSPLPNRPDTQYF.

This chain uses TRBV30 with TRBJ1-6; 7 nucleotides match TRBD1. The CDR3 sequence is 17 residues long. CDR1 and CDR2 (germline): GTSNPN, SVGIG (reference sequence). V lost 2 bases to trimming and J lost 0 bases; unmatched junction nucleotides: 7. In DNA form, the CDR3 reads TGTGCCTGGAGTCCCCGGGACAGAAACTCCTATAATTCACCCCTCCACTTT. Amino acids: CAWSPRDRNSYNSPLHF. Filled out from reference TRBV30 and TRBJ1-6, the complete variable domain reads SQTIHQWPATLVQPVGSPLSLECTVEGTSNPNLYWYRQAAGRGLQLLFYSVGIGQISSEVPQNLSASRPQDRQFILSSKKLLLSDSGFYLCAWSPRDRNSYNSPLHFGNGTRLTVT.

The chain combines TRBV5-4 with TRBJ2-7; 12 bases match TRBD1. V lost 4 bases, J lost 7 bases, and 6 bases stayed unmatched. The CDR3 spans 14 residues. Germline-derived CDR1 and CDR2 are SGHNT and YYREEE (reference sequence). The CDR3 sequence is CASSQGQGAREQYF. The CDR3 DNA sequence: TGTGCCAGCAGCCAGGGACAGGGGGCGCGGGAGCAGTACTTC. The full variable domain, rest sourced from reference TRBV5-4 and TRBJ2-7, is ETGVTQSPTHLIKTRGQQVTLRCSSQSGHNTVSWYQQALGQGPQFIFQYYREEENGRGNFPPRFSGLQFPNYSSELNVNALELDDSALYLCASSQGQGAREQYFGPGTRLTVT.

The CDR3 DNA follows: TGTGCCAGCAGCCAGCTCGGGAGCCCCGGCATTCAGTACTTC. Amino acids: CASSQLGSPGIQYF. The rearrangement uses TRBV3-1 (or the pseudogene TRBV3-2) and TRBJ2-4; D is possibly TRBD2 (6 bases). This CDR3 is built from 14 residues. Between the trimmed V and J ends, which lost 3 bases and 9 bases, there was a span of 15 bases. Germline V gene sequence: CDR1 LGHDT, CDR2 YNNKEL (reference sequence).

V is TRBV2 and J is TRBJ1-2, with TRBD1 as a possible D gene (5 bases). The length of the CDR3 is 12 residues. V was clipped by 3 bases and J by 4 bases, with 6 bases between them. Per the germline V gene, CDR1 is SNHLY and CDR2 is FYNNEI. CDR3 sequence (DNA): TGTGCCAGCAGTGAGGGACTCTATGGCTACACCTTC. This sequence encodes CASSEGLYGYTF.

This chain joins TRBV15 and TRBJ2-1; D perhaps matches TRBD2 (5 bases). V was pared by 1 base and J by 7 bases, with 5 bases between. Per germline, CDR1 LNHNV and CDR2 YYDKDF (reference sequence). The CDR3 is made up of 12 amino acids. The CDR3 DNA sequence: TGTGCCACCAGCAGAGCGGGGAATGAGCAGTTCTTC. It yields the protein CATSRAGNEQFF.

The chain carries TRBV4-2 and TRBJ1-4; TRBD1 matches 9 bases. Germline lookup yields CDR1 LGHNA and CDR2 YNFKEQ. The V gene end was trimmed by 2 bases and the J gene end by 7 bases; junction bases not matched to a gene: 8. The CDR3 runs 16 residues. CDR3 nucleotides: TGTGCCAGCAGCCAAACCGGGACAGGGCCCAGTGAAAAACTGTTTTTT. Translating it yields CASSQTGTGPSEKLFF.

The CDR3 nucleotides are TGTGCCAGCAGCTTCGGACTAGCGGACTCCTACGAGCAGTACTTC. It translates to CASSFGLADSYEQYF. The chain uses TRBV7-8 and TRBJ2-7; 10 positions agree with TRBD2. The trim removed 3 bases at V and 0 bases at J, leaving 2 bases unmatched. Looked up from germline, CDR1 is SGHVS and CDR2 is FQNEAQ. This CDR3 contains 15 residues.

The chain recombines TRBV7-9 with TRBJ2-2; 7 nucleotides agree with TRBD2. V dropped 5 bases and J dropped 6; count of bases not matched to a gene: 12. The CDR3 runs 16 residues. Germline CDR1 and CDR2: SEHNR and FQNEAQ (reference sequence). CDR3 DNA: TGTGCCAGCAGCCAAAGGACTAGATTCGCATCCGGGGAGCTGTTTTTT. This encodes CASSQRTRFASGELFF.

The genes are TRBV19 and TRBJ1-4; D remains ambiguous. Germline V lookup: CDR1 LNHDA, CDR2 SQIVND (reference sequence). The CDR3 sequence is 14 residues long. Trimming stripped 7 bases from V and 5 bases from J, with 14 bases between. The CDR3 sequence: CASTKVSTNEKLFF. CDR3 nucleotide sequence: TGTGCCAGTACTAAGGTTTCGACAAATGAAAAACTGTTTTTT.

This clone was recorded a few times. This chain connects TRBV6-6 to TRBJ1-6, with D hard to call. Germline CDR1 and CDR2: MNHNY and SVGAGI (reference sequence). V was shortened by 5 bases and J by 8 bases, with 16 bases between the two germline ends. CDR3 length equals 15 residues. The CDR3 DNA follows: TGTGCCAGCAGTGATCCATCGATCGGGGATTCACCCCTCCACTTT. Encoded protein: CASSDPSIGDSPLHF.

This clone has just one count. The rearrangement joins TRBV30 to TRBJ2-2; D is possibly TRBD1 or TRBD2 (5 bases each). Trimming took off 5 bases at V and 2 bases at J, with 12 bases between the two ends. The CDR3 length is 14 residues. Per the germline V gene, CDR1 is GTSNPN and CDR2 is SVGIG (reference sequence). CDR3 in amino acids: CAWGDGPNTGELFF. CDR3 nucleotide sequence: TGTGCCTGGGGGGACGGACCCAACACCGGGGAGCTGTTTTTT.

In this sample, this clone turned up once. V is TRBV19 and J is TRBJ2-2; 11 bases are a match to TRBD2. Germline values: CDR1 LNHDA, CDR2 SQIVND (reference sequence). The CDR3 is 16 amino acids. The ends lost 6 bases at V and 2 bases at J; junction bases unmatched: 5. The CDR3 region has the DNA TGTGCCAGTAGACCCCTAGCGGGGGGAAACACCGGGGAGCTGTTTTTT. Translating it yields CASRPLAGGNTGELFF.

The V call is TRBV28, the J call TRBJ1-2; D perhaps matches TRBD1 (6 bases). V lost 6 bases and J lost 3, with 14 bases in between. The CDR3 runs to 14 residues. CDR1 is MDHEN, CDR2 SYDVKM, per germline. CDR3 in amino acids: CASSSGGSHYGYTF. CDR3 DNA sequence: TGTGCCAGCAGCTCCGGGGGCTCTCACTATGGCTACACCTTC.

The chain combines TRBV7-9 with TRBJ1-1, with a weak D call TRBD1 (5 bases). The CDR3 consists of 14 residues. Trimming removed 6 bases from V and 2 bases from J, with 13 bases in between. Germline-derived CDR1 and CDR2 are SEHNR and FQNEAQ (reference sequence). The CDR3 reads CASSSDTLNTEAFF. As DNA, the CDR3 is TGTGCCAGCAGTTCGGACACACTTAACACTGAAGCTTTCTTT.

CDR3 DNA: TGTGCCAGTAGTATAGTACCAGCTGGGGCCAACGTCCTGACTTTC. Translating it yields CASSIVPAGANVLTF. The rearrangement links TRBV19 to TRBJ2-6; no definite D call. Deletions cut 1 base from V and 2 bases from J, with 6 bases between. Germline CDR1 LNHDA, CDR2 SQIVND (reference sequence). CDR3 length equals 15 residues.